The 9 T cell receptor beta chains given below trace back to one sample, sequenced in a study of cytomegalovirus exposure and HLA in healthy donors. The study ran its PCR with 60 Vbeta and 13 Jbeta primers. The method was immunoSEQ multiplex PCR; TCRdb's version includes in-frame clones alone and lacks a portion of them. The data hold about 170,000 clones, with approximately 70% observed a single time. Material for sequencing was PBMCs. Receptor source: a man between 35 and 55 years old in good health and CMV-seropositive.

The chain joins TRBV14 to TRBJ2-1; maybe TRBD2 (5 bases). Germline V gene data show CDR1 as SGHDN and CDR2 as FVKESK. Between the trimmed V and J ends, which lost 0 bases and 12 bases, there was a span of 12 bases. The CDR3 is made up of 13 amino acids. CDR3 sequence: CASSQEGREMQFF. Written as DNA, the CDR3 is TGTGCCAGCAGCCAAGAAGGGAGAGAGATGCAGTTCTTC.

CDR3 bases: TGTGCCAGCAGTTCGGACAGGGCCAGCAATCAGCCCCAGCATTTT. Its protein is CASSSDRASNQPQHF. V gene TRBV7-9 combines with J gene TRBJ1-5; the match to TRBD1 covers 8 bases. Germline assignment: CDR1 SEHNR and CDR2 FQNEAQ (reference sequence). The CDR3 has 15 residues. The junction had 5 bases not matched to a gene; V was cut back by 6 bases and J by 1 base. The complete variable domain, with remaining parts taken from reference TRBV7-9 and TRBJ1-5, reads DTGVSQNPRHKITKRGQNVTFRCDPISEHNRLYWYRQTLGQGPEFLTYFQNEAQLEKSRLLSDRFSAERPKGSFSTLEIQRTEQGDSAMYLCASSSDRASNQPQHFGDGTRLSIL.

The V gene is TRBV9, the J gene TRBJ2-2, with 8 bases matching TRBD1. J gave up 7 bases and V 4 bases, and 9 bases lay outside the gene matches. Germline V lookup: CDR1 SGDLS, CDR2 YYNGEE. The CDR3 spans 15 residues. CDR3 amino acids: CASSFSGGFSGELFF. CDR3 bases: TGTGCCAGCAGCTTCTCAGGGGGCTTCAGCGGGGAGCTGTTTTTT.

The genes are TRBV6-1 and TRBJ1-6; a weak D match, TRBD1 (6 bases). Trimming cost V 6 bases and J 7 bases, with 16 bases left between them. CDR3 length: 15 residues. Germline V gives CDR1 MNHNS, CDR2 SASEGT. In nucleotides, the CDR3 is TGTGCCAGCAGCATACCTCCCGACAGGAATTCACCCCTCCACTTT. It encodes CASSIPPDRNSPLHF.

Note on this clone: At the DNA level, this CDR3 is encoded by other sequences in the same sample as well. The chain uses TRBV7-6 and TRBJ1-4; D is unclear. The germline V gene encodes CDR1 SGHVS and CDR2 FNYEAQ. V was trimmed by 3 bases and J by 0 bases, leaving 5 bases between them. CDR3 size: 14 residues. Here the CDR3 reads CASSFRPTNEKLFF. The CDR3 DNA reads as TGTGCCAGCAGCTTCAGGCCAACTAATGAAAAACTGTTTTTT. The entire variable domain, with the rest obtained from reference TRBV7-6 and TRBJ1-4, is as follows: GAGVSQSPRYKVTKRGQDVALRCDPISGHVSLYWYRQALGQGPEFLTYFNYEAQQDKSGLPNDRFSAERPEGSISTLTIQRTEQRDSAMYRCASSFRPTNEKLFFGSGTQLSVL.

This clone was observed once. J is TRBJ1-2 and V is TRBV5-4; tentative D call: TRBD1 (5 bases). The CDR3 is made up of 14 amino acids. Germline values: CDR1 SGHNT, CDR2 YYREEE (reference sequence). Trimming cost V 4 bases and J 4 bases, with 14 bases left between them. CDR3 protein: CASSPTGGGYGYTF. Here the CDR3 DNA reads TGTGCCAGCAGCCCCACTGGGGGGGGCTATGGCTACACCTTC.

The V call is TRBV5-4, the J call TRBJ2-6; maybe TRBD1 (5 bases). Trimming took off 5 bases at V and 2 bases at J, with 17 bases between the two ends. CDR3 length: 17 residues. Germline loops: CDR1 SGHNT, CDR2 YYREEE (reference sequence). The CDR3 here is CASSSGGQRTGANVLTF. In DNA, the CDR3 is TGTGCCAGCAGTTCAGGCGGACAACGGACTGGGGCCAACGTCCTGACTTTC.

The chain couples TRBV18 to TRBJ1-4; no firm D call. V was clipped by 1 base and J by 8 bases, with 14 bases between them. CDR1 and CDR2 (germline): KGHSH, LQKENI. This CDR3 comprises 15 residues. The CDR3 coding sequence is TGTGCCAGCTCACCACGGGAGTCGACGGGGGAAAAACTGTTTTTT. It is translated as CASSPRESTGEKLFF.

This chain links TRBV18 with TRBJ1-6, with 9 nucleotides matching TRBD1. Germline trimming cut 5 bases from V and 9 bases from J; bases unmatched to any gene: 8. CDR1 is KGHSH, CDR2 LQKENI, per germline. CDR3 length equals 15 residues. This chain's CDR3 is CASSYLDRGTSPLHF. The CDR3 DNA reads as TGTGCCAGCTCATACCTGGACAGGGGTACTTCACCCCTCCACTTT.